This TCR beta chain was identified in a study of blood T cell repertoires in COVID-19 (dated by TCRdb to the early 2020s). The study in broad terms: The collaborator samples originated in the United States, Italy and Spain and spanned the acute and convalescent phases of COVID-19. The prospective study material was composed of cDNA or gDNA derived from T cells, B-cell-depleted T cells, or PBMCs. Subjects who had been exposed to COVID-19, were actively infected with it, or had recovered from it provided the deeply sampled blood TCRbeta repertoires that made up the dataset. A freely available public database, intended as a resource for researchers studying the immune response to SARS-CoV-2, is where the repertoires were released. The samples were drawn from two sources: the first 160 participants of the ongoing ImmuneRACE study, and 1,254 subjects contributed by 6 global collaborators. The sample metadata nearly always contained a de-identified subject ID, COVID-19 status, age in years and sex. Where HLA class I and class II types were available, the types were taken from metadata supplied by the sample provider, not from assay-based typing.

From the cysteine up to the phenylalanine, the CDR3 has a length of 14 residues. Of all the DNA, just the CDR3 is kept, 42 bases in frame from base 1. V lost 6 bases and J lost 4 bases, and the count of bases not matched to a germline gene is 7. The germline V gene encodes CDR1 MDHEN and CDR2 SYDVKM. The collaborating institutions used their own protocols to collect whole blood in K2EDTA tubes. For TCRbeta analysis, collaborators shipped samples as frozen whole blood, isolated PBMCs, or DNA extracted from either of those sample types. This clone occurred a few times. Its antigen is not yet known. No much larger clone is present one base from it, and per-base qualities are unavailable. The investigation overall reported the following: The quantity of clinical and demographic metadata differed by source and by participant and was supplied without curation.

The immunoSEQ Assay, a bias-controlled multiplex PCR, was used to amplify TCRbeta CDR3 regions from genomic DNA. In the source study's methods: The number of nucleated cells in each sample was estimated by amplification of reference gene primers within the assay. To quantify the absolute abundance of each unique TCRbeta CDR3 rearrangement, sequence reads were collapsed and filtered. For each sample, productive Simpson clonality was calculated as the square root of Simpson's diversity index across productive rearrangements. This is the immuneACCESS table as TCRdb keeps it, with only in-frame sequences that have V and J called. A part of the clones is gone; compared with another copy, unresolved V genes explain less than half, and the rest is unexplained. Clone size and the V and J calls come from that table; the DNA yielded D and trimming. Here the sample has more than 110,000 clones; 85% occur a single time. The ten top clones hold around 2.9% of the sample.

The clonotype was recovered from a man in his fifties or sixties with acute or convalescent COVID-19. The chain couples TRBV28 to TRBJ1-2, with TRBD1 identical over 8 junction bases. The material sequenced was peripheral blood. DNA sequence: TGTGCCAGCAGGACAGGGGAGGCCCGCTATGGCTACACCTTC. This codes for CASRTGEARYGYTF.